What follows is one T cell receptor beta chain and its context. The source of the sample is a study of cytomegalovirus exposure and HLA in healthy donors. In the PCR, 60 Vbeta and 13 Jbeta primers were used. Measured with immunoSEQ multiplex PCR; TCRdb has only the in-frame clones, and not every one. This table holds about 180,000 clones, 60% to 80% found once. Germline loops: CDR1 SQVTM, CDR2 ANQGSEA. V trimming: 6 bases; J trimming: 15 bases; junction bases outside the gene matches: 10. CDR3 size: 13 residues. The chain recombines TRBV29-1 with TRBJ2-1; 14 positions match TRBD2. This sequence was found in a man aged 60 to 75 in good health and CMV-seronegative. Sample: PBMCs. The CDR3 bases are TGCAGCGTAGGGACTAGCGGGAGTTTTTTTGCGTTCTTC. Its translation is CSVGTSGSFFAFF.